Listed here are 3 T cell receptor beta chains from one sample, sequenced in a study of cytomegalovirus exposure and HLA in healthy donors. The PCR ran on 60 Vbeta and 13 Jbeta primers. Measured with immunoSEQ multiplex PCR; TCRdb has only the in-frame clones, and not every one. This sample carries around 160,000 clones, around 73% of them seen once, and the ten largest clones take 1.1% to 1.5%. Sequences were obtained from PBMCs. All receptors come from a male donor in good health and CMV-seronegative.

The genes are TRBV6-5 and TRBJ1-2; 10 bases fit TRBD1. V was clipped by 6 bases and J by 3 bases; unmatched bases: 7. Germline-derived CDR1 and CDR2 are MNHEY and SVGAGI. CDR3 length: 15 amino acids. Here the CDR3 reads CASREPGQGYYGYTF. CDR3 coding DNA: TGTGCCAGCAGAGAACCGGGACAGGGGTACTATGGCTACACCTTC.

V gene TRBV18 combines with J gene TRBJ1-2; D is unclear. Germline V gene lookup returns CDR1 KGHSH and CDR2 LQKENI. There are 13 residues in the CDR3. Trimming left V 3 bases short and J 5 bases short, with 10 bases between. The CDR3 nucleotides are TGTGCCAGCTCACCCCAGGCAAAGTATGGCTACACCTTC. Amino acids: CASSPQAKYGYTF.

The rearrangement joins TRBV5-6 to TRBJ2-7, with D possibly matching TRBD1 (6 bases). Trimming pared 0 bases from V and 6 bases from J, leaving 10 bases between. Germline CDR1 SGHDT, CDR2 YYEEEE. This CDR3 is built from 13 residues. This CDR3 reads CASSLGGPGEQYF. CDR3 in DNA: TGTGCCAGCAGCTTGGGGGGGCCAGGCGAGCAGTACTTC.